Following are 17 T cell receptor beta chains from one sample sequenced in a study of blood T cell repertoires in COVID-19. Here immunoSEQ multiplex PCR was the method, and the copy in TCRdb shows in-frame clones only, minus some. The sample lists some 370,000 clones, roughly 90% occurring once. The sample taken for sequencing was peripheral blood. All receptors derive from a man aged 35-49 years with acute or convalescent COVID-19.

This chain links TRBV28 with TRBJ1-2; 9 nucleotides agree with TRBD1. After removal of 5 bases from V and 1 base from J, the junction contained 5 bases not matched to a gene. The CDR3 is 15 amino acids. Germline lookup yields CDR1 MDHEN and CDR2 SYDVKM. The chain's CDR3 is CASSGDREINYGYTF. In nucleotides, the CDR3 is TGTGCCAGCAGTGGGGACAGGGAAATTAACTATGGCTACACCTTC.

The V gene is TRBV18, the J gene TRBJ1-2, with TRBD1 matching over 12 bases. Germline CDR1 and CDR2: KGHSH and LQKENI. V trimming: 3 bases; J trimming: 8 bases; junction bases outside the gene matches: 13. The CDR3 extends over 17 amino acids. The CDR3 here is CASSPGAGQGALSGYTF. In DNA form, the CDR3 reads TGTGCCAGCTCACCGGGAGCGGGACAGGGGGCTTTGTCGGGCTACACCTTC.

The J gene is TRBJ2-7, the V gene TRBV5-1, with 11 bases aligning to TRBD1. Trimming at V came to 4 bases and at J to 7 bases, leaving 7 bases not matched to a gene. The CDR3 is 14 amino acids. Germline V gene data show CDR1 as SGHRS and CDR2 as YFSETQ. The CDR3 nucleotides read TGCGCCAGCAGCCAAGGGACAGGGGGTGGAGAGCAGTACTTC. Protein product: CASSQGTGGGEQYF.

The rearrangement joins TRBV7-2 to TRBJ2-3, with 7 bases aligning to TRBD1. The CDR3 extends over 13 amino acids. V shed 4 bases, J shed 4 bases, and the junction held 2 bases outside the gene matches. CDR1 SGHTA and CDR2 FQGNSA come from the germline V gene. The CDR3 DNA is TGTGCCAGCAGCTCAACAGGGGCAGATACGCAGTATTTT. This gives the protein CASSSTGADTQYF.

The chain carries TRBV28 and TRBJ2-5; D gene uncertain. The CDR3 consists of 17 residues. Germline V gene data show CDR1 as MDHEN and CDR2 as SYDVKM. Between the trimmed V and J ends, which lost 2 bases and 2 bases, there was a span of 18 bases. The CDR3 loop reads CASSLVDTLLIQETQYF. The CDR3 DNA is TGTGCCAGCAGTTTAGTCGACACCCTCCTGATACAAGAGACCCAGTACTTC.

V usage is TRBV30 and J usage is TRBJ2-5; 7 bases line up with TRBD1. The trim removed 2 bases at V and 2 bases at J, leaving 8 bases unmatched. CDR1 is GTSNPN and CDR2 is SVGIG in the germline V gene (reference sequence). This CDR3 has 15 residues. Here the CDR3 reads CAWSMAGTVQETQYF. The CDR3 DNA is TGTGCCTGGAGTATGGCCGGGACAGTTCAAGAGACCCAGTACTTC.

This clone was detected only once. This chain uses TRBV30 with TRBJ2-3, with 14 bases lining up with TRBD2. V shed 5 bases, J shed 5 bases, and the junction held 9 bases outside the gene matches. CDR3 length equals 16 residues. Germline assignment: CDR1 GTSNPN and CDR2 SVGIG (reference sequence). The CDR3 loop reads CAWALGLAGEGDTQYF. The CDR3 bases are TGTGCCTGGGCCCTGGGACTAGCGGGGGAGGGAGATACGCAGTATTTT.

This chain links TRBV11-2 with TRBJ1-1; D is perhaps TRBD1 (5 bases). Germline CDR1 reads SGHAT; CDR2 reads FQNNGV. CDR3 length: 19 residues. Trimming took off 9 bases at V and 0 bases at J, with 29 bases between the two ends. CDR3 coding DNA: TGTGCCAGAAAAACCAGGGCCCCGAAGGGCGATCACTTGAACACTGAAGCTTTCTTT. Protein: CARKTRAPKGDHLNTEAFF.

The V call is TRBV12-3 or TRBV12-4, the J call TRBJ1-1, with D maybe TRBD1 (5 bases). V was shortened by 3 bases and J by 3 bases, with 8 bases between the two germline ends. This CDR3 is 13 amino acids long. The CDR3 loop reads CASSLRGDTEAFF. CDR3 nucleotide sequence: TGTGCCAGCAGTTTGCGGGGGGACACTGAAGCTTTCTTT.

V gene TRBV7-9 combines with J gene TRBJ1-3; D is possibly TRBD1 (6 bases). Trimming left V 6 bases short and J 0 bases short, with 12 bases between. The CDR3 consists of 15 residues. The germline V gene has CDR1 SEHNR and CDR2 FQNEAQ (reference sequence). The CDR3: CASRTDRSSGNTIYF. The CDR3 DNA sequence: TGTGCCAGCAGGACGGACAGAAGCTCTGGAAACACCATATATTTT.

This clone was picked up one time. The J gene is TRBJ1-6, the V gene TRBV3-1 (or the pseudogene TRBV3-2); TRBD1 matches at 10 bases. V was pared by 3 bases and J by 9 bases, with 11 bases of the junction left unmatched. The CDR3 has 17 residues. Germline lookup yields CDR1 LGHDT and CDR2 YNNKEL (reference sequence). The CDR3 loop reads CASSQRVLGTGASPLHF. CDR3 DNA sequence: TGTGCCAGCAGCCAGAGGGTGTTAGGGACAGGGGCTTCACCCCTCCACTTT.

This chain connects TRBV23-1 to TRBJ1-2, with D perhaps matching TRBD1 (5 bases). TRBV23-1 qualifies as an ORF whose function is uncertain. V lost 4 bases and J 6 bases, leaving 12 bases between the germline ends. This CDR3 is built from 13 residues. CDR3 nucleotide sequence: TGCGCCAGCAGTCTCGGGCAGGGAAATGGCTACACCTTC. This translates into CASSLGQGNGYTF.

The chain has TRBV19 and TRBJ1-5, with D possibly matching TRBD1 (5 bases). The V end lost 1 base, the J end lost 7 bases, and 14 bases lay between the germline ends. Germline V gives CDR1 LNHDA, CDR2 SQIVND (reference sequence). The CDR3 spans 15 residues. The CDR3 loop is CASSIVAGPGQPQHF. DNA of the CDR3: TGTGCCAGTAGTATAGTTGCAGGGCCCGGGCAGCCCCAGCATTTT. The whole variable domain, filled in from reference TRBV19 and TRBJ1-5, reads DGGITQSPKYLFRKEGQNVTLSCEQNLNHDAMYWYRQDPGQGLRLIYYSQIVNDFQKGDIAEGYSVSREKKESFPLTVTSAQKNPTAFYLCASSIVAGPGQPQHFGDGTRLSIL.

The chain uses TRBV28 and TRBJ1-5; TRBD1 matches 7 bases. V dropped 4 bases and J dropped 5; count of bases not matched to a gene: 11. CDR1 is MDHEN and CDR2 is SYDVKM in the germline V gene. This CDR3 is 16 amino acids long. The CDR3 region has the DNA TGTGCCAGCAGTTCACCTTCAGGGGGTAACTATCAGCCCCAGCATTTT. This codes for CASSSPSGGNYQPQHF.

The J gene is TRBJ1-5, the V gene TRBV10-3; 7 nucleotides line up with TRBD1. V lost 8 bases and J lost 5; bases outside the gene matches: 9. Per the germline V gene, CDR1 is ENHRY and CDR2 is SYGVKD. The CDR3 is 14 residues long. CDR3 coding DNA: TGTGCCATCGGATCCACAGGGGATCATCAGCCCCAGCATTTT. Its translation is CAIGSTGDHQPQHF.

This chain links TRBV19 with TRBJ2-7; TRBD1 matches at 8 bases. Unmatched junction bases numbered 9, after V lost 2 bases and J lost 0 bases. The CDR3 loop spans 17 amino acids. Per the germline V gene, CDR1 is LNHDA and CDR2 is SQIVND (reference sequence). Here the CDR3 DNA reads TGTGCCAGTAGTATATCGGGGACAGGAACGAGCTCCTACGAGCAGTACTTC. Its translation is CASSISGTGTSSYEQYF. The variable domain in full, with the rest retrieved from reference TRBV19 and TRBJ2-7, is DGGITQSPKYLFRKEGQNVTLSCEQNLNHDAMYWYRQDPGQGLRLIYYSQIVNDFQKGDIAEGYSVSREKKESFPLTVTSAQKNPTAFYLCASSISGTGTSSYEQYFGPGTRLTVT.

The chain has TRBV18 and TRBJ1-6, with D hard to call. The V end lost 2 bases, the J end lost 0 bases, and 17 bases lay between the germline ends. The CDR3 totals 19 residues. Germline assignment: CDR1 KGHSH and CDR2 LQKENI. CDR3 DNA: TGTGCCAGCTCACCAATCGCACGTACTGATAGCTCCTATAATTCACCCCTCCACTTT. This gives the protein CASSPIARTDSSYNSPLHF.